The rows below give T cell receptor beta chains drawn from one sample of a study of cytomegalovirus exposure and HLA in healthy donors. Assay used: immunoSEQ multiplex PCR; TCRdb lists only in-frame clones, some missing. The sample yields 120,000 or so clones, 80% seen once. The material sequenced was PBMCs. These receptors were taken from a man younger than 45 in good health and CMV-seropositive. The CDR3 runs from the conserved cysteine through the conserved F or W. The D gene is left open where the match is weak. Clone size appears in some rows only: once, few, many, or a class for an expanded clone.

j_call,clone_size,v_call,d_call,cdr3_nt,cdr3_aa
TRBJ2-4,few,TRBV5-6,.,TGTGCCAGCAGCTTCAGACTCTTAAACATTCAGTACTTC,CASSFRLLNIQYF
TRBJ2-7,.,TRBV19,.,TGTGCCAGTAGTATAAAGGGGACCTACGAGCAGTACTTC,CASSIKGTYEQYF
TRBJ2-3,.,TRBV19,TRBD2,TGTGCCAGTAGTAACGGGGGGGCCCCAGATACGCAGTATTTT,CASSNGGAPDTQYF
TRBJ1-2,few,TRBV7-9,.,TGTGCCAGCAGCTTAGTTATCTCTAACTATGGCTACACCTTC,CASSLVISNYGYTF
TRBJ2-1,.,TRBV2,TRBD1,TGTGCCAGCAGTTTAGAACCGGACAGGGTAGGCTACAATGAGCAGTTCTTC,CASSLEPDRVGYNEQFF
TRBJ2-3,.,TRBV29-1,.,TGCAGCGTTGACAGGGGCGGCACAGATACGCAGTATTTT,CSVDRGGTDTQYF
TRBJ1-1,.,TRBV19,TRBD1,TGTGCCAGTAGTGAAACAGGGGGCTTTGAAGCTTTCTTT,CASSETGGFEAFF
TRBJ1-2,.,TRBV1,.,TGCACCAGCAGCCAAGATCTTCCCGTCGATGGGGACTGGTGTGGCTACACCTTC,CTSSQDLPVDGDWCGYTF
TRBJ1-5,.,TRBV7-8,.,TGTGCCAGCAGCTTAGCTACTAATCAGCCCCAGCATTTT,CASSLATNQPQHF
TRBJ1-3,few,TRBV9,.,TGTGCCAGCAGCGAACGGGGGGTGGCAGGTACTGGAAACACCATATATTTT,CASSERGVAGTGNTIYF
TRBJ2-3,.,TRBV19,TRBD2,TGTGCCAGTAGTATCTCCATAGGGACTAGCGGGGGGCCGAATACGCAGTATTTT,CASSISIGTSGGPNTQYF
TRBJ2-1,medium-sized,TRBV9,.,TGTGCCAGCAGCTCGGGGGAGAATGAGCAGTTCTTC,CASSSGENEQFF
TRBJ2-7,.,TRBV5-1,.,TGCGCCAGCAGCACAACCGGGACAACCTACGAGCAGTACTTC,CASSTTGTTYEQYF
TRBJ1-5,.,TRBV19,.,TGTGCCAGTAGTATACGAGACACCTATCAGCCCCAGCATTTT,CASSIRDTYQPQHF
TRBJ2-7,.,TRBV4-1,TRBD1,TGCGCCAGCAGCCAACGTTCCGGGACAGCCGCCTACGAGCAGTACTTC,CASSQRSGTAAYEQYF
TRBJ1-1,.,TRBV5-1,.,TGCGCCAGCAGCCTAGGGAAGCGGGACACTGAAGCTTTCTTT,CASSLGKRDTEAFF
TRBJ1-1,.,TRBV30,.,TGTGCCTGGAGTCCTACCGTGAACACTGAAGCTTTCTTT,CAWSPTVNTEAFF
TRBJ2-5,.,TRBV12-2,.,TGTGCAAGTCGCTCGGGACAGGGGGCGCGAGAGACCCAGTACTTC,CASRSGQGARETQYF
TRBJ2-3,few,TRBV27,TRBD2,TGTGCCAGCAGCCCGGCGGGACTAGCGGGGGGTGGAGATACGCAGTATTTT,CASSPAGLAGGGDTQYF
TRBJ2-7,.,TRBV6-5,.,TGTGCCAGCAGTTCCCGCGGGCTGCGGTCCTACGAGCAGTACTTC,CASSSRGLRSYEQYF
TRBJ1-1,.,TRBV5-1,.,TGCGCCAGCAGCTTGTCAGGCGAAGCTTTCTTT,CASSLSGEAFF
TRBJ1-5,once,TRBV6-1,.,TGTGCCAGCAGTGAATCCGGTCCCCTCCCTGGTCAGCCCCAGCATTTT,CASSESGPLPGQPQHF
TRBJ2-1,.,TRBV18,.,TGTGCCAGCTCCTCAGGGAATGAGCAGTTCTTC,CASSSGNEQFF
TRBJ1-1,.,TRBV9,.,TGTGCCAGCAGCGTAGAATTGGGACTTAGCACTGAAGCTTTCTTT,CASSVELGLSTEAFF
TRBJ2-1,once,TRBV5-1,.,TGCGCCACCCGGACAGACTCCTACAATGAGCAGTTCTTC,CATRTDSYNEQFF
TRBJ2-7,.,TRBV11-2,TRBD1,TGTGCCAGCAGCTTAGCCCTGGACAGGGGAGGCGAGCAGTACTTC,CASSLALDRGGEQYF
TRBJ2-7,.,TRBV7-8,.,TGTGCCAGCGGCTTAAGACACGGAGGGCCCTACGAGCAGTACTTC,CASGLRHGGPYEQYF
TRBJ2-7,.,TRBV27,TRBD2,TGTGCCAGCAGCTTCCTTGGCGGCGGGGGGTTCCTCCACGAGCAGTACTTC,CASSFLGGGGFLHEQYF